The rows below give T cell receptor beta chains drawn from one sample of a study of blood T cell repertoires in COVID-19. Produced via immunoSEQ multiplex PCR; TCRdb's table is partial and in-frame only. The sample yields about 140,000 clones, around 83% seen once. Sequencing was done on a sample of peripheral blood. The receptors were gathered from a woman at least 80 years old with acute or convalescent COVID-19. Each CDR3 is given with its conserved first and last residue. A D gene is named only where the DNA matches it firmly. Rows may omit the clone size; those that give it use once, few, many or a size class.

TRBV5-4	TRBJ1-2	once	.	TGTGCCAGCAGCGGACCCCCGGGAGCCAACTATGGCTACACCTTC	CASSGPPGANYGYTF
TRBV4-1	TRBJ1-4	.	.	TGCGCCAGCAGCCAAAGCCTTGTTGAAAAACTGTTTTTT	CASSQSLVEKLFF
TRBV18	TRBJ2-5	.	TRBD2	TGTGCCAGCTCGCCGGGACTAAACCAAGAGACCCAGTACTTC	CASSPGLNQETQYF
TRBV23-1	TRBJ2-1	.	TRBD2	TGCGCCAGCAGTCATCGCGGACTAGCGGAGGGGGGCTTCTCCTACAATGAGCAGTTCTTC	CASSHRGLAEGGFSYNEQFF
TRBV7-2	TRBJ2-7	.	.	TGTGCCAGCAGCTTAGGTCGTCTCTCCTACGAGCAGTACTTC	CASSLGRLSYEQYF
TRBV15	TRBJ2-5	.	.	TGTGCCACCAGCAGCGCAGGGTACCAAGAGACCCAGTACTTC	CATSSAGYQETQYF
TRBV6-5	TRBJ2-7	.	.	TGTGCCAGCAGTTACTCCGGGCAGGGGTCCTACGAGCAGTACTTC	CASSYSGQGSYEQYF
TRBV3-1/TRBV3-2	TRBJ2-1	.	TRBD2	TGTGCCAGCAGCCGTCAAGGCGGGAGGGCCAATGAGCAGTTCTTC	CASSRQGGRANEQFF
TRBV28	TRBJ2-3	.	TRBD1	TGTGCCAGCAGTTCCCCAGGACAGGGGACATTAGATACGCAGTATTTT	CASSSPGQGTLDTQYF
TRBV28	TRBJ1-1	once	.	TGTGCCAGCAGTTTGGTAAACAGGGTTGTTTTCTTT	CASSLVNRVVFF
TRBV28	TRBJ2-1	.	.	TGTGCCAGCAGTCCAAGAAAAAGCGGGCATGGTGAGCAGTTCTTC	CASSPRKSGHGEQFF
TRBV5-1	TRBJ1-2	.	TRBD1	TGCGCCAGCAGCTTGGCTCCGGGACAGGGATTTCTCTATGGCTACACCTTC	CASSLAPGQGFLYGYTF
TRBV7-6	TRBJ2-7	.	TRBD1	TGTGCCAGCAGCTTAGAGCCGGGACAGGGGTCCTACGAGCAGTACTTC	CASSLEPGQGSYEQYF
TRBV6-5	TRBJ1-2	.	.	TGTGCCAGCAGTTACGGCGGGCAGCCCTATGGCTACACCTTC	CASSYGGQPYGYTF
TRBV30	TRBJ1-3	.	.	TGTGCCTGGAGTGCGGGCGGACAGCTAAACACCATATATTTT	CAWSAGGQLNTIYF
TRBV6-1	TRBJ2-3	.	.	TGTGCCAGCAGTGAAGTCGGGCGGGAAGATACGCAGTATTTT	CASSEVGREDTQYF
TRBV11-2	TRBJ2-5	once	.	TGTGCCAGCAGCGGAGTTCGGCGTCAGCAAGAGACCCAGTACTTC	CASSGVRRQQETQYF
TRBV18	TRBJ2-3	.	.	TGTGCCAGCTCACCGCCAGACCAGGGTACAGATACGCAGTATTTT	CASSPPDQGTDTQYF
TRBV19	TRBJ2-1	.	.	TGTGCCAGTAGTATTGCTGAGTCGAACTACAATGAGCAGTTCTTC	CASSIAESNYNEQFF
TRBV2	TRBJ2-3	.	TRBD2	TGTGCCAGCAGTGACTTGGCTCAGGGAGGGACAGATACGCAGTATTTT	CASSDLAQGGTDTQYF
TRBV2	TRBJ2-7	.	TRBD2	TGTGCCGTCGGCGGGAGTCCTTTAACACACTACGAGCAGTACTTC	CAVGGSPLTHYEQYF
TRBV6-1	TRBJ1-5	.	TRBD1	TGTGCCAGCAGTGAAGTACAGGGGTGGTACAATCAGCCCCAGCATTTT	CASSEVQGWYNQPQHF
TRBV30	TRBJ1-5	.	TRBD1	TGTGCCTGGGGGCCGGGACAGGGGTTTCAGCCCCAGCATTTT	CAWGPGQGFQPQHF
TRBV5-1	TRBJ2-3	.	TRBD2	TGCGCCAGCAGCTCTACTAGCGGAGGAGGGGATACGCAGTATTTT	CASSSTSGGGDTQYF